The clone carrying this T cell receptor beta chain was seen many times. Its antigen is not identified. This record comes from a study of T cells in Graves' hyperthyroidism and ophthalmopathy. In the study overall: Staff took peripheral blood when the initial diagnosis was made, before any treatment began. Study outcomes and limitations: Most clonotypes that expanded in the thyroid above 0.001 also showed up in blood.

Amplification targeted TCR beta CDR3 regions from RNA transcripts. When the TCR CDR3 underwent first-round RT-PCR, the HTBI primer set was used. Using its own MiXCR run on the multiplex PCR reads, TCRdb lists one record per CDR3 protein. Of some 500,000 distinct CDR3 sequences listed, about an eighth are singletons. CDR1 and CDR2 from the germline V gene are GTSNPN and SVGIG (reference sequence). The CDR3 contains 15 residues. The V end was cut by 0 bases, the J end by 0 bases, with 11 bases between. The receptor was isolated from a young woman with Graves' hyperthyroidism. Source material: blood. This chain uses TRBV30 with TRBJ2-5, with D possibly being TRBD1 (7 bases). The CDR3 DNA reads TGTGCCTGGAGTGTAGGGGGCGGGAACCAAGAGACCCAGTACTTC. It yields the protein CAWSVGGGNQETQYF.